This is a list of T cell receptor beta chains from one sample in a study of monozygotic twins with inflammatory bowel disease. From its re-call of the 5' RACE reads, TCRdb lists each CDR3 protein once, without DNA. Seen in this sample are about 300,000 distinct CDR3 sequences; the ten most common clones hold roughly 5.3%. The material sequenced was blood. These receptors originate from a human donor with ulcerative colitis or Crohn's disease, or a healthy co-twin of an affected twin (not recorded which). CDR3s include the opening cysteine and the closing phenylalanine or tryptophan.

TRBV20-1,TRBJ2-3,CSAHGTASTDTQYF
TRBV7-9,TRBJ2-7,CASSKGTGRGNEQYF
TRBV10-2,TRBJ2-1,CASSELRGNEQFF
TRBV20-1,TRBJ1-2,CSARAVQGLSGYTF
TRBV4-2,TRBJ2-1,CASSQRTPGTGTYNEQFF
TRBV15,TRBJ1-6,CATSRVAGNSPLHF
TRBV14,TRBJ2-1,CASSQGLAFSSSYNEQFF
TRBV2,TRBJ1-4,CASSPIRGREEKLFF
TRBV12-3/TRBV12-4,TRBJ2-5,CASSFLTIETQYF
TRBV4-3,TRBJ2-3,CASSQEQGAVYMQYF
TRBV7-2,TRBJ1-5,CASSPLDRDTRPQHF
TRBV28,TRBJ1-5,CASSRYRGLENQPQHF
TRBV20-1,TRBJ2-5,CSARGTSRETQYF
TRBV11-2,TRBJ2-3,CASSLDHLGDTQYF